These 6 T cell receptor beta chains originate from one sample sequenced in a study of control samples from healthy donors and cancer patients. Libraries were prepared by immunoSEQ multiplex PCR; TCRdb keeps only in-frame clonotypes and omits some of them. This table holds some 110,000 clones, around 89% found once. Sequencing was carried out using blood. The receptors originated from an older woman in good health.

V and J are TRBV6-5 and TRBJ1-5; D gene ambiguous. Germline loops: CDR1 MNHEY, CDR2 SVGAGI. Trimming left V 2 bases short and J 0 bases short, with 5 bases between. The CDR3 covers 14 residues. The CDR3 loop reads CASSYRDSNQPQHF. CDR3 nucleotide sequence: TGTGCCAGCAGTTACCGAGATAGCAATCAGCCCCAGCATTTT.

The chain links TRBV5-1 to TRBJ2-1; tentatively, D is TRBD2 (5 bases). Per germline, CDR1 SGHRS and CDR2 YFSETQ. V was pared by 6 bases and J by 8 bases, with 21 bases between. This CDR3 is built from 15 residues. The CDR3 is CASTTLGGSLDEQFF. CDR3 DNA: TGCGCCAGCACCACTCTGGGCGGGTCCCTGGATGAGCAGTTCTTC.

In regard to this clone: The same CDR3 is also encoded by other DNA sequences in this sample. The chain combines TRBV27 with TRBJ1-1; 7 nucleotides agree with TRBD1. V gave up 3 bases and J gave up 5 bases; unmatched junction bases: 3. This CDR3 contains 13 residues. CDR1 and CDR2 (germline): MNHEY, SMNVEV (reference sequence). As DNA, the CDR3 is TGTGCCAGCAGTTTGGGCAGGGGGACTGAAGCTTTCTTT. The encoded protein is CASSLGRGTEAFF.

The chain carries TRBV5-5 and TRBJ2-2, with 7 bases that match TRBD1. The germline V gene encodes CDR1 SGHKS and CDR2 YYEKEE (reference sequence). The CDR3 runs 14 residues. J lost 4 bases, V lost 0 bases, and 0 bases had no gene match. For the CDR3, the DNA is TGTGCCAGCAGCTTGGCAGGGGGCACCGGGGAGCTGTTTTTT. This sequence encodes CASSLAGGTGELFF.

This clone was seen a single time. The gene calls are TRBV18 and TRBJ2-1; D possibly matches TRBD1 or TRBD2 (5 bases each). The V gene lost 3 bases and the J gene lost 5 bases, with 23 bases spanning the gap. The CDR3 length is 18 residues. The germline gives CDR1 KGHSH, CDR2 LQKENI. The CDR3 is CASSPLQVRGLQDNEQFF. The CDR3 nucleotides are TGTGCCAGCTCACCTCTCCAGGTCCGGGGCCTCCAGGACAATGAGCAGTTCTTC.

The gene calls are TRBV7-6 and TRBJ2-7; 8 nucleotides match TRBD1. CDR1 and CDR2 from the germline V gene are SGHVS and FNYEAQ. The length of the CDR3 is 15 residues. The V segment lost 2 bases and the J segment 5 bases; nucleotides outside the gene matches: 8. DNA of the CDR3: TGTGCCAGCAGCTTATCCCCGGACAGGGTGAACGAGCAGTACTTC. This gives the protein CASSLSPDRVNEQYF.